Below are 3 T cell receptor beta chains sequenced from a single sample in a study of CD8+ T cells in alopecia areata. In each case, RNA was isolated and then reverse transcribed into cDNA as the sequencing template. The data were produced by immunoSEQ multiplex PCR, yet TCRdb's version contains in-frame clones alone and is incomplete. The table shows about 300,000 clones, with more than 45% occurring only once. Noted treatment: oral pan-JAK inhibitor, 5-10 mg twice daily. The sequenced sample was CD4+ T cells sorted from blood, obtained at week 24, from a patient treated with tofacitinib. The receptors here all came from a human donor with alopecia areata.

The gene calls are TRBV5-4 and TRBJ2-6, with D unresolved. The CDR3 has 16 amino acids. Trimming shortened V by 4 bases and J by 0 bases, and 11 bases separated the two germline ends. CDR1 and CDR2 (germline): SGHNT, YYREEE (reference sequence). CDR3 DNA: TGTGCCAGCAGCGGACCCAGCCTCTCTGGGGCCAACGTCCTGACTTTC. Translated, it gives CASSGPSLSGANVLTF.

For the CDR3, the DNA is TGCAGCGTTGCTTTCCGGGTGAGGAGCTCCTACAATGAGCAGTTCTTC. Translating gives CSVAFRVRSSYNEQFF. V is TRBV29-1 and J is TRBJ2-1, with D unclear. This CDR3 is built from 16 residues. Germline CDR1 is SQVTM and CDR2 is ANQGSEA. Trimming took off 4 bases at V and 0 bases at J, with 16 bases between the two ends.

CDR3 sequence reads: CASSYSPRYEKLFF. The CDR3 DNA reads TGTGCCAGCAGTTACTCCCCGCGGTACGAAAAACTGTTTTTT. The chain couples TRBV6-6 to TRBJ1-4; D call uncertain. The ends were cut back, 0 bases at V and 8 bases at J, with 10 bases in the middle. CDR3 length: 14 amino acids. Germline V gene data show CDR1 as MNHNY and CDR2 as SVGAGI (reference sequence).